This TCR beta chain was documented in a study of human T cells and chemical hapten exposure (dated by TCRdb to the early 2020s). Study-wide context: For sensitization, 2% DPC in acetone was applied to a 2 cm by 2 cm area of upper inner arm skin. Patients additionally received weekly therapeutic DPC doses to the scalp throughout the approximately 24-week study period. In alopecia patients, the study followed how the peripheral blood TCR repertoire changed in vivo over primary and secondary sensitization to diphenylcyclopropenone (DPC), a hapten. Blood samples were taken from patients before sensitization (week 0) and at 2, 6 and about 24 weeks after DPC sensitization. Patch tests used Finn chambers with 0.01% DPC on the upper back, scored after 6 days by International Contact Dermatitis Research Group standards. The libraries were sequenced as a pool, and the TCR yield per sample differed mostly because of small variations in library volumes within the pool. Blood for TCR sequencing was provided by twenty-nine alopecia patients at one to four time points (pre-sensitization, 2, 6 and 24 weeks). Alopecia areata with under or over 50% scalp involvement, alopecia totalis and alopecia universalis were represented in the patient cohort, which was mostly female. Overall study outcomes, separate from this receptor: All patients had alopecia, a presumed autoimmune disease, so their immune response might differ from that of healthy individuals. DPC sensitization did not change how many TCRs were above 1 in 1000 frequency, and no evidence was found of alterations in global repertoire structure. Compared with pre-sensitization or healthy control sets, expanded TCRs formed significantly more large CDR3 similarity clusters, which is consistent with antigen-driven responses. Patch test score was positively correlated with the number of PT1 expanded TCRs, with significance at thresholds 8, 16 and 32 but not at 4. After repeated subsampling, the strength of the expansion versus patch-test correlation and the threshold at which it became significant changed.

The sample's time point label is to be understood as: patch test 3, about 24 weeks after DPC sensitization. What this sample's treatment or condition label stands for: therapeutic diphenylcyclopropenone sensitization with weekly scalp DPC. Blood at each patch-test visit was drawn before the patch test was applied. Eligible patients were aged 18 to 70, diagnosed with alopecia, deemed suitable for DPC therapy, and excluded if pregnant. Total RNA was isolated from unfractionated whole blood collected in Tempus Blood RNA tubes. Libraries were built with RACE. TCRdb shows the sequencer as NextSeq 500. During library preparation, unique molecular identifiers were attached to individual cDNA molecules so that TCRs could be counted in a quantitative, reproducible way. Each blood RNA sample was used to sequence both TCR alpha and TCR beta chains. Turning to the authors' computational methods: A median of about 87,000 TCRs per sample was observed, with a range of about 23,224 to 750,000. V, J and CDR3 annotation of the TCR reads was performed with the Decombinator software suite. Every sample was subsampled to the same number of TCRs (28,000) for the PS versus PT1 abundance plots. TCRs were defined as expanded if absent before sensitization and observed at least eight times at the 2-week time point. TCRdb trimmed the raw reads at Q25, called clones with MiXCR and kept productive beta chains. Rows matching on CDR3 protein sequence are summarized as one entry with the most common DNA and genes. These V and J calls derive from TCRdb rather than the authors' analysis. The sample includes about 82,000 distinct CDR3 sequences, with 9.5% to 14% observed a single time. The leading ten clones occupy around 3.7% of the sample.

The CDR3 numbers 16 residues from cysteine through phenylalanine. The entry retains the CDR3 DNA only, 48 bases that are in frame from base 1. V loses 1 base at its end and J loses 4 bases; junction bases beyond the gene matches: 8. The germline V gene gives CDR1 as KGHSH and CDR2 as LQKENI. This clonotype was detected many times. Its antigen remains undetermined. One base away there is no much larger clone; base qualities are not given. The receptor comes from a woman between 50 and 59 years old with alopecia areata. Some clones in this sample may be carry-over from other donors' samples. This chain is built from TRBV18 and TRBJ2-3, and TRBD2 aligns with 7 junction nucleotides. Here the sequenced sample was whole blood, taken in connection with sensitization to the hapten diphenylcyclopropenone (DPC). Read as DNA, the sequence is TGTGCCAGCTCACCACTCCACCGGGAGGCTTCAGATACGCAGTATTTT. Translation gives CASSPLHREASDTQYF.